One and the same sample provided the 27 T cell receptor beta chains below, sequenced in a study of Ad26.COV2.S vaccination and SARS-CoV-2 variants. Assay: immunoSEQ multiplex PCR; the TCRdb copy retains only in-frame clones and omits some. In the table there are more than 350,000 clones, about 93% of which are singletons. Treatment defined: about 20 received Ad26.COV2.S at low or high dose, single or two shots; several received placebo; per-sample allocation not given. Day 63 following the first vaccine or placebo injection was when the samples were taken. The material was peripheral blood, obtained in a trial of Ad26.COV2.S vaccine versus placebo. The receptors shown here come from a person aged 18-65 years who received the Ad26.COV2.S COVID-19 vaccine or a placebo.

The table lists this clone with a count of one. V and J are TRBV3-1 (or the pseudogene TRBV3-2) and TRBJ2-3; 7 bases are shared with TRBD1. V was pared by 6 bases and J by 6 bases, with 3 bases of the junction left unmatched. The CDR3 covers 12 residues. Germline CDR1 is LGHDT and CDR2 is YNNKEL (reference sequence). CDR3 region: CASSQQGDTQYF. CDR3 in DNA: TGTGCCAGCAGTCAACAGGGGGATACGCAGTATTTT.

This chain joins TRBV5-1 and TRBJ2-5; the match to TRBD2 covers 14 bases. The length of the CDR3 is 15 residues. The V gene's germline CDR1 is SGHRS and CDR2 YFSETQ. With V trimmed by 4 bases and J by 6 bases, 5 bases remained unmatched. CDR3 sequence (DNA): TGCGCCAGCAGCGGACTAGCGGGAGGATTTAAGACCCAGTACTTC. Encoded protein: CASSGLAGGFKTQYF.

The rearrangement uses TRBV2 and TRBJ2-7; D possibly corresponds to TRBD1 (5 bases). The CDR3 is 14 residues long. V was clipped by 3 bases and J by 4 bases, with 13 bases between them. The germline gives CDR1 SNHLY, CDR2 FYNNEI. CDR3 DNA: TGTGCCAGCAGTGACGGGCAGGGCAAGTACGAGCAGTACTTC. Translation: CASSDGQGKYEQYF.

This CDR3 is CASSFTGYGYTF. As DNA, the CDR3 is TGTGCCAGCAGTTTCACAGGGTATGGCTACACCTTC. This chain connects TRBV28 to TRBJ1-2, with D perhaps TRBD1 (6 bases). CDR1 and CDR2 from the germline V gene are MDHEN and SYDVKM. The CDR3 is 12 amino acids. Between the trimmed V and J ends, which lost 3 bases and 5 bases, there was a span of 7 bases.

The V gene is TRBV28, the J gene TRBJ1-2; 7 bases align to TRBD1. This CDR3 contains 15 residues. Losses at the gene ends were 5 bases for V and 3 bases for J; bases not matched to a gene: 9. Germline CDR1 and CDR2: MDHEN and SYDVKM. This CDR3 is CASSRQGWGDYGYTF. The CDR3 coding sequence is TGTGCCAGCAGTCGACAGGGTTGGGGAGACTATGGCTACACCTTC.

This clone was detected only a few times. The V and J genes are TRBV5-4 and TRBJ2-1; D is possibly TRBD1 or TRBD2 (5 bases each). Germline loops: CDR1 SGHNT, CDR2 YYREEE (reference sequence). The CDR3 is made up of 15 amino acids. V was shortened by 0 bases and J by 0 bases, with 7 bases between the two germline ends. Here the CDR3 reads CASSLGGDSYNEQFF. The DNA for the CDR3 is TGTGCCAGCAGCTTGGGAGGGGACTCCTACAATGAGCAGTTCTTC.

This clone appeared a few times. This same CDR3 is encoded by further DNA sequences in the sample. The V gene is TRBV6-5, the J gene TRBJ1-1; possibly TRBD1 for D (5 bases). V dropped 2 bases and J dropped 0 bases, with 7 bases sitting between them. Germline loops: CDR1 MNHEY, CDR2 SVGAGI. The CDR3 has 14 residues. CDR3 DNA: TGTGCCAGCAGTTACCAGGGATTGAACACTGAAGCTTTCTTT. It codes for CASSYQGLNTEAFF.

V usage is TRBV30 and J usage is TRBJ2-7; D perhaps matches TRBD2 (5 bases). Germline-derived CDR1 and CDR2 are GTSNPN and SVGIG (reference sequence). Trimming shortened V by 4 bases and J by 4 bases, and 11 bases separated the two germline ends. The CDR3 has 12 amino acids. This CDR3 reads CAWTGLKYEQYF. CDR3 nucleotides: TGTGCCTGGACCGGACTGAAGTACGAGCAGTACTTC.

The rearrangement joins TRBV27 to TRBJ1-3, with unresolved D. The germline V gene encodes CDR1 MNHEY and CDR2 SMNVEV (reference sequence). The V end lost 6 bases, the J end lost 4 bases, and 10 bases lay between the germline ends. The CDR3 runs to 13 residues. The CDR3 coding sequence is TGTGCCAGCAGAGGGATTTTCGGAAACACCATATATTTT. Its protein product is CASRGIFGNTIYF.

The CDR3: CASSKGEGRYEQYF. CDR3 bases: TGTGCCAGCTCGAAGGGGGAGGGCCGTTACGAGCAGTACTTC. This rearrangement joins TRBV18 to TRBJ2-7; possibly TRBD2 for D (7 bases). Germline assignment: CDR1 KGHSH and CDR2 LQKENI. V lost 6 bases and J lost 4, with 16 bases in between. This CDR3 region has 14 residues.

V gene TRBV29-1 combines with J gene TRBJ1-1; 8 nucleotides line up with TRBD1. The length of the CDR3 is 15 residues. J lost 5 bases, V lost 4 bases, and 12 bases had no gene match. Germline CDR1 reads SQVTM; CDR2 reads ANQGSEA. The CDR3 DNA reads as TGCAGCGTTGCTCAATTCAGGGGGCCGATAACTGAAGCTTTCTTT. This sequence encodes CSVAQFRGPITEAFF.

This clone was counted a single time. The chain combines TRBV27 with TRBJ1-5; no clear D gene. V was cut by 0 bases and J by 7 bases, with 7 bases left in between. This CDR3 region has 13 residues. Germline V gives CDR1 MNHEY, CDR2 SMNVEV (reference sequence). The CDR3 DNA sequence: TGTGCCAGCAGTTTATCGAGGCCCCAGCCCCAGCATTTT. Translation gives CASSLSRPQPQHF.

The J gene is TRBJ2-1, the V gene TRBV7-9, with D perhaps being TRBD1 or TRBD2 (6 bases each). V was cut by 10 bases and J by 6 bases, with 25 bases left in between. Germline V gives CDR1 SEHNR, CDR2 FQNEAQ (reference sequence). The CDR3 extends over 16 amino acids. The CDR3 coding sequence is TGTGCCATTTGGGGGGCGGCGGCGGACTCCGTCAATGAGCAGTTCTTC. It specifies CAIWGAAADSVNEQFF.

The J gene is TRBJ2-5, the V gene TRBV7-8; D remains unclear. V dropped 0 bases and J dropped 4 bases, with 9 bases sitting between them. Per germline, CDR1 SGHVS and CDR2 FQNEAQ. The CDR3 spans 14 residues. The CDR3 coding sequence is TGTGCCAGCAGCTTAGCAGGTTTGGGAGAGACCCAGTACTTC. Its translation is CASSLAGLGETQYF.

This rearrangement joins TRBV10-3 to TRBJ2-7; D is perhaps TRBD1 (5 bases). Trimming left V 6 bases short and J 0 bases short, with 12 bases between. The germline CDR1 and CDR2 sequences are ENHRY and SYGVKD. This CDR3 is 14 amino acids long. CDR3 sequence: CAISKDTLSYEQYF. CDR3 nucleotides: TGTGCCATCAGCAAGGACACCCTCTCCTACGAGCAGTACTTC.

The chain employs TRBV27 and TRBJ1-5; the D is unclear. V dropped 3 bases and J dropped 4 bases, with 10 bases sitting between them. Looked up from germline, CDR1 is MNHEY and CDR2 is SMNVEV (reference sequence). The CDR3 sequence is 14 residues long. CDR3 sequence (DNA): TGTGCCAGCAGTTTTCTTGGGAGAAATCAGCCCCAGCATTTT. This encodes CASSFLGRNQPQHF.

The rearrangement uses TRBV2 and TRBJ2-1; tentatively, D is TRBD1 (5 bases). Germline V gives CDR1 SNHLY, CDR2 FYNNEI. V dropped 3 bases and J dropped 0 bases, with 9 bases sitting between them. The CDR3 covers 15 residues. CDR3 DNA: TGTGCCAGCAGTGAGCAGGGCCTCTCCTACAATGAGCAGTTCTTC. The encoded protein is CASSEQGLSYNEQFF.

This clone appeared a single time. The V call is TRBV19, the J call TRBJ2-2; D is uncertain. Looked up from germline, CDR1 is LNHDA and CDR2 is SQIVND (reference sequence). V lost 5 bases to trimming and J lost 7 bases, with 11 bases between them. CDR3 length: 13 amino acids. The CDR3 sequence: CASSPTSVGELFF. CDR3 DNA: TGTGCCAGTAGTCCTACTTCAGTCGGGGAGCTGTTTTTT.

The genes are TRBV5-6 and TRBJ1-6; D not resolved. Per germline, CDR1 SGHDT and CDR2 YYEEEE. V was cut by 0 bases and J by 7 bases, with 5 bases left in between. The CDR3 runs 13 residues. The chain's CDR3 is CASSLAGNSPLHF. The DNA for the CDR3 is TGTGCCAGCAGCTTGGCCGGCAATTCACCCCTCCACTTT. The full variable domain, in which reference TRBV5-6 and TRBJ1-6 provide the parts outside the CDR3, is DAGVTQSPTHLIKTRGQQVTLRCSPKSGHDTVSWYQQALGQGPQFIFQYYEEEERQRGNFPDRFSGHQFPNYSSELNVNALLLGDSALYLCASSLAGNSPLHFGNGTRLTVT.

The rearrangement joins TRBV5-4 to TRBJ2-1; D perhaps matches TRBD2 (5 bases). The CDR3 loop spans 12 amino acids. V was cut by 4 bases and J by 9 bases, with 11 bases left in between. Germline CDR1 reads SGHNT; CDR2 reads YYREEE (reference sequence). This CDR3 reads CASSREGGEQFF. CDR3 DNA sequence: TGTGCCAGCAGCCGGGAAGGCGGTGAGCAGTTCTTC.

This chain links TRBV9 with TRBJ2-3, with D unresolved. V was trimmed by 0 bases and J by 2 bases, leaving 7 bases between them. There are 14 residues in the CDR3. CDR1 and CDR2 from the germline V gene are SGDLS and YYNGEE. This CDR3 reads CASSVAPTTDTQYF. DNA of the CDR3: TGTGCCAGCAGCGTAGCCCCTACCACAGATACGCAGTATTTT.

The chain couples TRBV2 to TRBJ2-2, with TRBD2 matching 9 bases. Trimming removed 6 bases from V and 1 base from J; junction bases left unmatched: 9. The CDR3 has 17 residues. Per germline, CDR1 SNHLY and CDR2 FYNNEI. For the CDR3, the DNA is TGTGCCAGCAGGGGGCCAGCGGGAGGCCAGAACACCGGGGAGCTGTTTTTT. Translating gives CASRGPAGGQNTGELFF.

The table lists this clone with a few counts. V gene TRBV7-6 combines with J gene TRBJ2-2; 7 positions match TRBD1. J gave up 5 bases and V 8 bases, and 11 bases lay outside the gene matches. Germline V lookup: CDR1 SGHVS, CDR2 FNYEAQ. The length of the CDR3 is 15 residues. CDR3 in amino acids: CASRSTGSSTGELFF. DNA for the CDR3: TGTGCCAGCCGCTCGACAGGGTCGAGTACCGGGGAGCTGTTTTTT.

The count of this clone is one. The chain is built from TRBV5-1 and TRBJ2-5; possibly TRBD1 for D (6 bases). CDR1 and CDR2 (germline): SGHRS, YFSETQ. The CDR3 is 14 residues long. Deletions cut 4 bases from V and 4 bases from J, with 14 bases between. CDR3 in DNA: TGCGCCAGCAGCCGCAGGGGAAGGGGAGAGACCCAGTACTTC. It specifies CASSRRGRGETQYF. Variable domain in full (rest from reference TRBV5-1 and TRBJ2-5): KAGVTQTPRYLIKTRGQQVTLSCSPISGHRSVSWYQQTPGQGLQFLFEYFSETQRNKGNFPGRFSGRQFSNSRSEMNVSTLELGDSALYLCASSRRGRGETQYFGPGTRLLVL.

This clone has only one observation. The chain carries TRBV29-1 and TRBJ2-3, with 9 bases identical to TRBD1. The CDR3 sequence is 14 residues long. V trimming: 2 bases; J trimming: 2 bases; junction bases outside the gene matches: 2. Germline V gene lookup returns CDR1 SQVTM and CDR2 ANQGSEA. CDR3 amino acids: CSVERTGATDTQYF. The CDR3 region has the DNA TGCAGCGTTGAAAGGACAGGGGCCACAGATACGCAGTATTTT.

Here the CDR3 reads CASSLTGQSSYGYTF. DNA for the CDR3: TGCGCCAGCAGCTTGACGGGACAGAGTTCATATGGCTACACCTTC. The gene calls are TRBV5-1 and TRBJ1-2, with TRBD1 matching over 7 bases. V lost 1 base, J lost 5 bases, and 8 bases stayed unmatched. This CDR3 contains 15 residues. CDR1 is SGHRS, CDR2 YFSETQ, per germline. The entire variable domain, with the rest obtained from reference TRBV5-1 and TRBJ1-2, is as follows: KAGVTQTPRYLIKTRGQQVTLSCSPISGHRSVSWYQQTPGQGLQFLFEYFSETQRNKGNFPGRFSGRQFSNSRSEMNVSTLELGDSALYLCASSLTGQSSYGYTFGSGTRLTVV.

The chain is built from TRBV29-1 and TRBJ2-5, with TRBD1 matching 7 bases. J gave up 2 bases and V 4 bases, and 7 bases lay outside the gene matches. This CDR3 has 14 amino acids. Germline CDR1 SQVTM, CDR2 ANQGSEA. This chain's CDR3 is CSVGQGMGQETQYF. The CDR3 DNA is TGCAGCGTTGGACAGGGTATGGGACAAGAGACCCAGTACTTC.